This TCR beta chain came from a study of T cell responses to AZD1222 COVID-19 vaccine listed by TCRdb under 2021. General notes on the study: AZD1222 recipients whose second dose came at about 4 weeks and those whose second dose came at about 12 weeks were combined into one group, since spike-specific TCR depth and breadth did not differ between the two schedules. A total of over 230 trial participants underwent TCR sequencing, of whom nearly 210 received two doses of AZD1222 and some 26 received two doses of the MenACWY control vaccine. Enrollment into the trials was organized by age into subgroups of 18-55, 56-69 and 70-plus years, and those subgroups contained roughly 150, 30 and 60 TCR-sequenced participants, respectively.

Looking up the germline V gene yields CDR1 ENHRY and CDR2 SYGVKD. At the junction V is shortened by 5 bases and J by 2 bases, with 8 bases in between. Reading from cysteine to phenylalanine, the CDR3 counts 13 amino acids. The sequence is cut down to CDR3 DNA, 39 bases in frame from base 1. The meaning of the sample's time point label: baseline before first vaccination. Vaccinee samples were obtained from the UK trials COV001 and COV002, which included a single-blind randomized controlled phase 2/3 trial of AZD1222 (ChAdOx1 nCoV-19) in healthy adults. For TCRbeta chain sequencing, PBMC samples were collected from trial participants at day 0 and at day 28 after the second dose. Points the paper makes about the study in general: In the small 56-69-year group, the increase in depth fell short of significance, most likely because of low power. Only a handful of AZD1222 recipients were SARS-CoV-2 seropositive at baseline, limiting conclusions about previously exposed vaccinees. Participants were mostly white British and included more females than males, and it was suggested by the authors that clonal diversity may have been underestimated. The whole spike protein was spanned by vaccine-associated CD4 TCRs, and dominant responses were seen in regions 160-218 and 743-854. Reportedly, close to half of the unique spike-specific TCRs recognized epitopes lying outside the regions that are mutated in the B.1.351 and B.1.1.7 variants. No day 14 peak-response samples were available, so repertoires were characterized only after the peak T cell response. A significant rise in spike-specific TCR breadth and depth was observed after two AZD1222 doses relative to day 0 and relative to MenACWY recipients.

The CDR3 regions of human TCRbeta chains were subjected to immunosequencing. In the original analysis: Repertoire TCRs were matched against a reference library of SARS-CoV-2-specific TCRs generated with the MIRA antigen-specificity platform. Breadth meant the fraction of unique TCRs that were SARS-CoV-2-associated, whereas depth meant the fraction of total T cells that were SARS-CoV-2-associated. Using the MIRA data, every spike-specific TCR was mapped to the spike region that the TCR reacted to and assigned to either a CD4 or a CD8 class. Log10-transformed breadth and depth values were compared by one-way ANOVA with Sidak's multiple comparisons tests. Drawn from immuneACCESS, this table holds only the in-frame rearrangements with V and J called that TCRdb kept. Clones are partly lost; checked studies trace under half to an unresolved V gene and leave the rest unexplained. V and J calls and clone size are copied from that table; D and trimming were computed from the DNA. In all, the sample holds 95,000 to 100,000 clones, and approximately 90% of those were seen once. In total, the top ten clones hold 1% to 1.5% of the sample.

About this clone: The antigen it binds to is not known. No base quality information exists; no much larger clone differs at one position.

The source is an adult in good health. Sequenced material: peripheral blood, taken on day 0 of AZD1222 vaccination. The V gene is TRBV10-3 and the J gene is TRBJ2-3; TRBD2 is perhaps the D gene, given 5 matching bases. The DNA reads as follows: TGTGCCATCAGTCTAGCCGACACAGATACGCAGTATTTT. It codes for CAISLADTDTQYF.